The 12 T cell receptor beta chains given below trace back to one sample, sequenced in a study of blood T cells in healthy people across ages. Next came a second PCR, run for about 7 to 12 cycles, which used a sample-barcoded 5' primer along with a J-beta primer mix. Using its own MiXCR run on the 5' RACE reads, TCRdb lists one record per CDR3 protein. The sample has more than 1 million distinct CDR3 sequences; less than 50% are singletons. The sequenced sample consisted of blood. These receptors all come from a woman aged 55-75 years in good health.

The chain employs TRBV6-5 and TRBJ2-1; D is unclear. The CDR3 spans 16 residues. With 6 bases removed from V and 8 bases from J, the gap between germline ends came to 23 bases. The germline V gene has CDR1 MNHEY and CDR2 SVGAGI. The CDR3 bases are TGTGCCAGCAGCCCCTTAGGTCTAAGGCTAGTTGATGAGCAGTTCTTC. As protein: CASSPLGLRLVDEQFF.

The rearrangement uses TRBV12-3 or TRBV12-4 and TRBJ2-1, with a weak D call TRBD2 (5 bases). This CDR3 region has 15 residues. V lost 3 bases and J lost 4, with 13 bases in between. CDR3: CASSLGGPNYNEQFF. The CDR3 region has the DNA TGTGCCAGCAGTTTGGGCGGGCCGAATTACAATGAGCAGTTCTTC.

This clonotype was observed a handful of times. J is TRBJ2-3 and V is TRBV13, with 9 positions matching TRBD2. Looked up from germline, CDR1 is PRHDT and CDR2 is FYEKMQ (reference sequence). With V trimmed by 5 bases and J by 7 bases, 13 bases remained unmatched. CDR3 length: 16 residues. The CDR3 protein is CASSPRGTSLSYTQYF. In nucleotides, the CDR3 is TGTGCCAGCAGCCCACGCGGGACTAGCCTCTCATATACGCAGTATTTT. The full variable domain, with the rest looked up from reference TRBV13 and TRBJ2-3, is AAGVIQSPRHLIKEKRETATLKCYPIPRHDTVYWYQQGPGQDPQFLISFYEKMQSDKGSIPDRFSAQQFSDYHSELNMSSLELGDSALYFCASSPRGTSLSYTQYFGPGTRLTVL.

The chain joins TRBV24-1 to TRBJ1-1; 10 bases align to TRBD1. This CDR3 comprises 15 residues. The ends lost 4 bases at V and 10 bases at J; junction bases unmatched: 11. Germline V CDR1 and CDR2: KGHDR, SFDVKD. The CDR3 is CATSESRDRGLRAFF. CDR3 sequence (DNA): TGTGCCACCAGTGAGTCCCGGGACAGGGGTTTGAGAGCTTTCTTT.

The genes are TRBV16 and TRBJ1-1, with D perhaps TRBD1 (6 bases). The length of the CDR3 is 12 residues. V was pared by 3 bases and J by 8 bases, with 10 bases between. Germline V gene sequence: CDR1 KGHSY, CDR2 FQNENV. CDR3 coding DNA: TGTGCCAGCAGCCACCACGACAGGGAAGCTTTCTTT. Amino acids: CASSHHDREAFF.

About this clonotype itself: An end of the junction differs from the germline gene, which may be a read error. V usage is TRBV27 and J usage is TRBJ2-7; no clear D gene. The germline gives CDR1 MNHEY, CDR2 SMNVEV (reference sequence). This CDR3 region has 14 residues. Written as DNA, the CDR3 is TGTGCCAGCAGTGTATCGGGCAGCTTCTACGAGCAGTACTTC. Its protein product is CASSVSGSFYEQYF.

V gene TRBV6-1 combines with J gene TRBJ1-2; 7 nucleotides match TRBD1. CDR3 length: 16 amino acids. Germline V gives CDR1 MNHNS, CDR2 SASEGT. J gave up 7 bases and V 6 bases, and 17 bases lay outside the gene matches. The CDR3 spells CASSSKQGRSFCGYTF. For the CDR3, the DNA is TGTGCCAGCAGCTCTAAACAGGGGCGATCGTTCTGTGGCTACACCTTC.

The J gene is TRBJ2-3, the V gene TRBV12-3 or TRBV12-4; TRBD1 agrees at 7 bases. Trimming took 3 bases from V and 2 from J; bases not matched to a gene: 5. CDR3 size: 15 residues. The CDR3 region has the DNA TGTGCCAGCAGTTTTCGGACAGGCTACACAGATACGCAGTATTTT. Translation: CASSFRTGYTDTQYF.

This chain joins TRBV27 and TRBJ2-5, with a weak D call TRBD1 (6 bases). Trimming stripped 6 bases from V and 2 bases from J, with 19 bases between. This CDR3 is 16 amino acids long. Germline CDR1 MNHEY, CDR2 SMNVEV (reference sequence). The CDR3 loop is CASRSVYDRRQETQYF. In nucleotides, the CDR3 is TGTGCCAGCAGAAGCGTTTACGACAGGAGACAAGAGACCCAGTACTTC.

This sequence joins TRBV20-1 and TRBJ2-1; TRBD2 agrees at 7 bases. The closer fit of TRBJ2-7 to the DNA end suggests the J call may be wrong. The CDR3 length is 14 residues. Germline CDR1 DFQATT, CDR2 SNEGSKA (reference sequence). CDR3 region: CSAVPASGYNEQYF. CDR3 in DNA: TGCAGTGCGGTACCGGCTAGCGGTTACAATGAGCAGTACTTC.

The V gene is TRBV25-1, the J gene TRBJ1-4; perhaps TRBD1 as D (6 bases). Germline CDR1 is MGHDK and CDR2 is SYGVNS. CDR3 size: 15 residues. The V end lost 2 bases, the J end lost 8 bases, and 15 bases lay between the germline ends. CDR3 sequence: CASSELWGRREKLFF. In DNA form, the CDR3 reads TGTGCCAGCAGTGAACTCTGGGGGCGGAGGGAAAAACTGTTTTTT.

The chain has TRBV6-1 and TRBJ1-2; D remains unclear. V was cut by 0 bases and J by 7 bases, with 15 bases left in between. CDR3 length: 15 residues. Germline V gene sequence: CDR1 MNHNS, CDR2 SASEGT. CDR3 DNA: TGTGCCAGCAGTGAAGCGGGGTCCCGGGCCTCTGGCTACACCTTC. Its protein product is CASSEAGSRASGYTF.